Listed here are 21 T cell receptor beta chains from one sample, sequenced in a study of blood T cells in healthy people across ages. A second PCR of roughly 6 to 12 cycles used a sample-barcoded 5' primer and a J-beta primer mix. TCRdb re-analysed the 5' RACE reads in MiXCR, keeping a single row per CDR3 protein. The sample has 600,000 to 650,000 distinct CDR3 sequences; around 54% are singletons. Sequenced input: blood. The receptor source for this set is a man in his sixties in good health.

There are a few counts of this clonotype. The chain employs TRBV6-6 and TRBJ1-2; D ambiguous. This CDR3 region has 15 residues. Trimming removed 6 bases from V and 0 bases from J, with 14 bases in between. The germline V gene has CDR1 MNHNY and CDR2 SVGAGI (reference sequence). CDR3: CASSGLGRPNYGYTF. Here the CDR3 DNA reads TGTGCCAGCAGCGGGCTTGGGCGCCCTAACTATGGCTACACCTTC.

This clonotype was seen at least ten times. The chain is built from TRBV6-1 and TRBJ2-4; no definite D call. Germline V gene lookup returns CDR1 MNHNS and CDR2 SASEGT. Between the trimmed V and J ends, which lost 10 bases and 0 bases, there was a span of 10 bases. This CDR3 is 13 amino acids long. The CDR3 DNA reads TGTGCCATCTCCCCCTTAGCCAAAAACATTCAGTACTTC. Residues: CAISPLAKNIQYF.

This clonotype was picked up a small number of times. The chain uses TRBV12-3 or TRBV12-4 and TRBJ2-7, with TRBD2 identical over 12 bases. There are 14 residues in the CDR3. The J segment lost 2 bases and the V segment lost 6 bases, leaving 2 bases of the junction unmatched. The CDR3 DNA reads TGTGCCAGCAGGACTAGCGGGGGCCCCTACGAGCAGTACTTC. The encoded protein is CASRTSGGPYEQYF.

The V gene is TRBV18, the J gene TRBJ1-1, with 10 nucleotides matching TRBD1. J was trimmed by 3 bases and V by 8 bases; bases with no gene match: 6. Germline lookup yields CDR1 KGHSH and CDR2 LQKENI. There are 14 residues in the CDR3. CDR3: CASSPGTGDTEAFF. The DNA for the CDR3 is TGTGCCAGCAGTCCCGGGACAGGGGACACTGAAGCTTTCTTT.

The V call is TRBV12-3 or TRBV12-4, the J call TRBJ2-1; 7 nucleotides line up with TRBD2. V trimming: 5 bases; J trimming: 2 bases; junction bases outside the gene matches: 3. CDR3 length equals 14 residues. CDR3 coding DNA: TGTGCCAGCAGTGTCGGGACTACCTACAATGAGCAGTTCTTC. This codes for CASSVGTTYNEQFF.

This clonotype has at least ten counts. The V and J genes are TRBV7-6 and TRBJ2-5, with 12 bases matching TRBD2. Losses at the gene ends were 2 bases for V and 0 bases for J; bases not matched to a gene: 7. Per the germline V gene, CDR1 is SGHVS and CDR2 is FNYEAQ. The length of the CDR3 is 18 residues. The CDR3 bases are TGTGCCAGCAGCTTAATGACTAGCGGGGGCAGGTACCAAGAGACCCAGTACTTC. This gives the protein CASSLMTSGGRYQETQYF.

J is TRBJ2-5 and V is TRBV3-1, with a possible D match to TRBD2 (5 bases). Germline loops: CDR1 LGHDT, CDR2 YNNKEL (reference sequence). The length of the CDR3 is 15 residues. The V gene lost 2 bases and the J gene lost 3 bases, with 13 bases spanning the gap. The CDR3 bases are TGTGCCAGCAGCCAATCGGGGTACCCGAAAGAGACCCAGTACTTC. Encoded protein: CASSQSGYPKETQYF.

In this sample, this clonotype turned up many times. The chain links TRBV6-1 to TRBJ1-1, with D perhaps TRBD1 (5 bases). Deletions cut 0 bases from V and 0 bases from J, with 14 bases between. Germline CDR1 reads MNHNS; CDR2 reads SASEGT. This CDR3 has 17 amino acids. The CDR3 DNA sequence: TGTGCCAGCAGTGAAGCGAGCGGACAACCGATGAACACTGAAGCTTTCTTT. It yields the protein CASSEASGQPMNTEAFF.

Only a few counts were recorded for this clonotype. The chain links TRBV20-1 to TRBJ2-5; 7 positions match TRBD2. The V gene's germline CDR1 is DFQATT and CDR2 SNEGSKA (reference sequence). The CDR3 length is 12 residues. Trimming at V came to 6 bases and at J to 1 base, leaving 2 bases not matched to a gene. CDR3 nucleotide sequence: TGCAGTGCCAAGCGGGGCCAAGAGACCCAGTACTTC. Translation gives CSAKRGQETQYF.

V gene TRBV28 combines with J gene TRBJ1-2; perhaps TRBD1 as D (5 bases). Trimming removed 7 bases from V and 2 bases from J, with 8 bases in between. Germline CDR1 is MDHEN and CDR2 is SYDVKM. The CDR3 runs 12 residues. In nucleotides, the CDR3 is TGTGCCAGCATCGGGACCAACTATGGCTACACCTTC. It codes for CASIGTNYGYTF.

The chain employs TRBV20-1 and TRBJ2-3; D is ambiguous. V lost 2 bases to trimming and J lost 2 bases, with 2 bases between them. The CDR3 spans 11 residues. CDR1 and CDR2 (germline): DFQATT, SNEGSKA (reference sequence). The CDR3 sequence: CSARITDTQYF. CDR3 nucleotide sequence: TGCAGTGCTAGAATCACAGATACGCAGTATTTT.

The J gene is TRBJ2-7, the V gene TRBV3-1, with 8 bases identical to TRBD2. Germline lookup yields CDR1 LGHDT and CDR2 YNNKEL (reference sequence). The CDR3 covers 14 residues. The V segment lost 5 bases and the J segment 7 bases; nucleotides outside the gene matches: 10. CDR3 in DNA: TGTGCCAGCAGCTTCACTAGCGGAGACAATGAGCAGTACTTC. Protein sequence: CASSFTSGDNEQYF.

This sequence joins TRBV5-1 and TRBJ2-3; D ambiguous. Germline-derived CDR1 and CDR2 are SGHRS and YFSETQ. The CDR3 runs to 11 residues. Trimming pared 9 bases from V and 5 bases from J, leaving 10 bases between. The CDR3 sequence: CATTMGDTQYF. CDR3 coding DNA: TGCGCCACCACAATGGGAGATACGCAGTATTTT.

Judged by abundance, this clonotype is medium-sized. The chain links TRBV4-1 to TRBJ2-1; 13 positions match TRBD2. Trimming removed 3 bases from V and 8 bases from J; junction bases left unmatched: 10. The CDR3 runs 17 residues. Germline V gene lookup returns CDR1 MGHRA and CDR2 YSYEKL. The CDR3 DNA sequence: TGCGCCAGCAGCCATTCTACTAGCGGGGGGGCCCGGTATGAGCAGTTCTTC. Protein: CASSHSTSGGARYEQFF.

This CDR3 reads CASSFTGTGGSYGYTF. The DNA for the CDR3 is TGTGCCAGCAGTTTTACCGGGACAGGGGGGAGCTATGGCTACACCTTC. The V gene is TRBV28, the J gene TRBJ1-2, with TRBD1 identical over 11 bases. There are 16 residues in the CDR3. Unmatched junction bases numbered 7, after V lost 3 bases and J lost 4 bases. Looked up from germline, CDR1 is MDHEN and CDR2 is SYDVKM.

The CDR3 spells CSGSGSSDEKLFF. The CDR3 DNA follows: TGCAGCGGATCAGGATCTTCGGATGAAAAACTGTTTTTT. The chain combines TRBV29-1 with TRBJ1-4; D not resolved. The CDR3 length is 13 residues. The germline V gene has CDR1 SQVTM and CDR2 ANQGSEA. The germline V and J ends were trimmed by 7 bases and 6 bases, with 15 bases remaining between them. Full variable domain (rest looked up from reference TRBV29-1 and TRBJ1-4): SAVISQKPSRDICQRGTSLTIQCQVDSQVTMMFWYRQQPGQSLTLIATANQGSEATYESGFVIDKFPISRPNLTFSTLTVSNMSPEDSSIYLCSGSGSSDEKLFFGSGTQLSVL.

In this sample, this clonotype turned up a few times. The V gene is TRBV5-1, the J gene TRBJ2-3, with unresolved D. The CDR3 has 15 amino acids. Looked up from germline, CDR1 is SGHRS and CDR2 is YFSETQ. Trimming removed 0 bases at V and 0 bases at J, with 8 bases between. This chain's CDR3 is CASSLASSSTDTQYF. CDR3 in DNA: TGCGCCAGCAGCTTGGCTTCCAGTAGCACAGATACGCAGTATTTT.

The chain is built from TRBV6-1 and TRBJ2-2; maybe TRBD2 (7 bases). The germline V gene has CDR1 MNHNS and CDR2 SASEGT. The V end lost 7 bases, the J end lost 5 bases, and 17 bases lay between the germline ends. The length of the CDR3 is 15 residues. The CDR3 loop reads CASTPGGGLTGELFF. The CDR3 DNA reads as TGTGCCAGCACCCCTGGCGGGGGCCTTACCGGGGAGCTGTTTTTT.

The chain links TRBV6-1 to TRBJ1-5; tentatively, D is TRBD1 (5 bases). The V end was cut by 5 bases, the J end by 5 bases, with 13 bases between. CDR3 length: 14 residues. CDR1 is MNHNS and CDR2 is SASEGT in the germline V gene. This CDR3 is CASSPDRSYQPQHF. In DNA, the CDR3 is TGTGCCAGCAGTCCCGACAGATCGTATCAGCCCCAGCATTTT.

V and J are TRBV7-8 and TRBJ2-3, with D possibly being TRBD2 (6 bases). Germline values: CDR1 SGHVS, CDR2 FQNEAQ. V dropped 4 bases and J dropped 3 bases, with 23 bases sitting between them. CDR3 length: 18 amino acids. The CDR3 bases are TGTGCCAGCAGCTCCCCTTCCGGGACTCACCGCAGGACAGATACGCAGTATTTT. Translating gives CASSSPSGTHRRTDTQYF.

V is TRBV20-1 and J is TRBJ1-4; D call uncertain. CDR3 length: 16 residues. Per the germline V gene, CDR1 is DFQATT and CDR2 is SNEGSKA (reference sequence). V lost 0 bases and J 0 bases, leaving 11 bases between the germline ends. The CDR3 DNA sequence: TGCAGTGCTAGAGATCGACCCATCGCAACTAATGAAAAACTGTTTTTT. Protein sequence: CSARDRPIATNEKLFF.